This TCR beta chain emerged from a study of blood T cells in healthy people across ages. Study results and limitations: Both higher diversity and more naive CD4+ cells marked long-lived donors when set against aged donors. Per-million-T-cell TCR beta diversity fell roughly linearly with age.

As concerns this clonotype: Its antigen is unidentified.

Sample-barcoded 5' priming and a J-beta primer mix drove a second PCR of roughly 6 to 12 cycles. One entry per CDR3 protein results from TCRdb running MiXCR on the 5' RACE reads. The sample carries 800,000 or so distinct CDR3 sequences, roughly 25% recorded once. V lost 6 bases, J lost 7 bases, and 10 bases stayed unmatched. Germline loops: CDR1 MDHEN, CDR2 SYDVKM. The CDR3 has 15 amino acids. The sample was also reused in another study, on T cells of mothers and their children. This second study says: The study recruited three healthy Caucasian mothers and their six children as donors. Sequencing returned over 8 million TCR beta CDR3 reads per mother and 2.5 million to 3 million per child.

The chain is built from TRBV28 and TRBJ2-7; 12 bases align to TRBD2. The source of this sequence is a boy between 10 and 17 years old in good health. Material: blood. DNA for the CDR3: TGTGCCAGCAGCCCAGCTAGCGGGAGGGTTGGGGAGCAGTACTTC. Its protein is CASSPASGRVGEQYF.